The source of this T cell receptor (beta chain) is a study of cytomegalovirus exposure and HLA in healthy donors. Whole-study findings and limits: Accurate prediction of HLA-A and HLA-B alleles (for most subjects) was reportedly achieved from TCR beta sequences.

From germline, CDR1 is GTSNPN and CDR2 SVGIG (reference sequence). This CDR3 region has 15 residues. V dropped 8 bases and J dropped 3 bases, with 22 bases sitting between them. Primers: 60 Vbeta forward and 13 Jbeta reverse. Clones were read by immunoSEQ multiplex PCR, and TCRdb kept only the in-frame ones, dropping some. The data contain roughly 50,000 clones, approximately 81% of them singletons. Details on this clone: Its antigen is not known.

The sequence was collected from a woman between 18 and 29 years old in good health and CMV-seronegative. The material sequenced was PBMCs. The chain recombines TRBV30 with TRBJ1-1, with a possible D match to TRBD1 (5 bases). CDR3 sequence reads: CARGGPGGSDTEAFF. In nucleotides, the CDR3 is TGTGCCCGGGGGGGACCCGGCGGGTCGGACACTGAAGCTTTCTTT.